This record concerns one T cell receptor beta chain sequence. Unmatched junction bases numbered 4, after V lost 3 bases and J lost 2 bases. The CDR3 sequence is 14 residues long. Germline V CDR1 and CDR2: SGHDT, YYEEEE. This sample was included in a study of blood T cell repertoires in COVID-19. The wider study: Samples came from the United States, Italy and Spain, spanning acute and convalescent COVID-19. Sources were T cells, B-cell-depleted T cells, or PBMCs; the material itself was cDNA or gDNA.

Enrolled during active infection, Seattle patients were then followed longitudinally. The table came from immunoSEQ multiplex PCR; TCRdb's copy has only in-frame clones and leaves some out. The sample includes a few hundred thousand clones, roughly four fifths of them seen just once. The sequenced sample consisted of peripheral blood. This receptor was identified in a person between 65 and 80 years old with COVID-19, enrolled during active disease. This chain connects TRBV5-6 to TRBJ1-2; 7 bases align to TRBD1. The CDR3 region is CASSYGTANYGYTF. DNA for the CDR3: TGTGCCAGCAGCTACGGGACAGCCAACTATGGCTACACCTTC.